The 3 T cell receptor beta chains below come from one sample, sequenced in a study of PD-L1 blockade in urothelial cancer (dated by TCRdb to 2017 to 2019). The meaning of the sample's time point label: pretreatment peripheral blood. Preparation of the library involved the immunoSEQ multiplex PCR assay. As stored in TCRdb, this immuneACCESS dataset retains in-frame rearrangements with V and J assigned. A fraction of the clones does not appear; measured against another copy, unresolved V genes explain less than half of the discrepancy, and the remainder lacks a known reason. This sample has 70,000 to 100,000 clones in its table, and 84% of those were observed once. The ten largest clones capture roughly 2% of the sample. The material was PBMCs, obtained around atezolizumab (anti-PD-L1) treatment. These receptor sequences come from a man in his sixties with urothelial cancer.

The chain couples TRBV5-1 to TRBJ2-7; TRBD1 aligns across 12 bases. Germline trimming cut 1 base from V and 5 bases from J; bases unmatched to any gene: 10. Germline CDR1 and CDR2: SGHRS and YFSETQ. CDR3 length equals 17 residues. DNA for the CDR3: TGCGCCAGCAGCTTGAACCCCTCCGGGACAGGGGGCAACGAGCAGTACTTC. This gives the protein CASSLNPSGTGGNEQYF.

The sample holds a few counts of this clone. The chain uses TRBV27 and TRBJ2-7, with D possibly being TRBD1 (5 bases). The V end was cut by 5 bases, the J end by 3 bases, with 20 bases between. Per the germline V gene, CDR1 is MNHEY and CDR2 is SMNVEV (reference sequence). The CDR3 loop spans 16 amino acids. The CDR3 loop is CASSETGDPTYYEQYF. CDR3 coding DNA: TGTGCCAGCAGTGAAACAGGTGACCCCACCTACTACGAGCAGTACTTC.

The V and J genes are TRBV7-3 and TRBJ2-1; 13 bases match TRBD2. The V and J ends lost 5 bases and 8 bases, in that order; junction bases with no gene match: 6. The CDR3 has 15 amino acids. Germline CDR1 reads SGHTA; CDR2 reads FQGTGA. CDR3 DNA: TGTGCCAGCAGCCCTGGGACTAGCGGGGTCTATGAGCAGTTCTTC. This encodes CASSPGTSGVYEQFF. The variable domain in full, completed from reference TRBV7-3 and TRBJ2-1, reads GAGVSQTPSNKVTEKGKYVELRCDPISGHTALYWYRQSLGQGPEFLIYFQGTGAADDSGLPNDRFFAVRPEGSVSTLKIQRTERGDSAVYLCASSPGTSGVYEQFFGPGTRLTVL.